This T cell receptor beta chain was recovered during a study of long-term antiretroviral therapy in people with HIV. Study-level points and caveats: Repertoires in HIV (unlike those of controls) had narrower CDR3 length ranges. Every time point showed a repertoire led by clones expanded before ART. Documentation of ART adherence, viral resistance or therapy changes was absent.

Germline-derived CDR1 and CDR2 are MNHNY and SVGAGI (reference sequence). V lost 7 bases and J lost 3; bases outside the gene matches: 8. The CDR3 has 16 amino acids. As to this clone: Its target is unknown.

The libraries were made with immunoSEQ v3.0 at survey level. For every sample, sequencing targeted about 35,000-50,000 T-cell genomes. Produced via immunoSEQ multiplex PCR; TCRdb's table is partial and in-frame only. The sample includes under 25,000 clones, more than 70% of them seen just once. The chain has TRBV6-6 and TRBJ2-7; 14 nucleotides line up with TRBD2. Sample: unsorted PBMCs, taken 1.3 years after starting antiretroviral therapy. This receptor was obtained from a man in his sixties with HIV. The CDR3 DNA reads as TGTGCCAGCAAAGACCCCGGGACTAGCGGGAGCTACGAGCAGTACTTC. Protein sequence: CASKDPGTSGSYEQYF.